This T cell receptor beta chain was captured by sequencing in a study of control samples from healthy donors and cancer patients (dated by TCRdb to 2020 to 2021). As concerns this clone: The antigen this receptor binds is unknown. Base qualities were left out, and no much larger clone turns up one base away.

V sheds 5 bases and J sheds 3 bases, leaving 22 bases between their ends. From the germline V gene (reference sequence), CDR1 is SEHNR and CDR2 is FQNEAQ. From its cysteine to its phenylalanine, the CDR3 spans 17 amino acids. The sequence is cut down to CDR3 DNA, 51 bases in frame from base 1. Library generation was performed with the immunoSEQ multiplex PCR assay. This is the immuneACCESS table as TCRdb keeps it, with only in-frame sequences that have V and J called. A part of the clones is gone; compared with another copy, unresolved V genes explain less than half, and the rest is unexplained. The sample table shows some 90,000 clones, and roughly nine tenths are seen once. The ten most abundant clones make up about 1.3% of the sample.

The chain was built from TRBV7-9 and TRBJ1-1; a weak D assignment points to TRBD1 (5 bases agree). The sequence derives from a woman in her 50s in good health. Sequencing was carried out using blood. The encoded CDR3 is CASSPSRGSNPHTEAFF. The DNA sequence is TGTGCCAGCAGCCCCTCCCGGGGGAGCAACCCACACACTGAAGCTTTCTTT.